One sample yielded the 29 T cell receptor beta chains listed below, sequenced in a study of human T cells and chemical hapten exposure. One entry per CDR3 protein results from TCRdb running MiXCR on the RACE reads. This table has 52,000 or so distinct CDR3 sequences, roughly 10% appearing once. Stated time point: pre-sensitization, week 0. Sample treatment: therapeutic diphenylcyclopropenone sensitization with weekly scalp DPC. The material sequenced was whole blood, taken in connection with sensitization to the hapten diphenylcyclopropenone (DPC). The receptors here all came from a middle-aged man with alopecia areata. Some clones in this sample may be carry-over from other donors' samples.

This clonotype came up many times. This chain links TRBV4-2 with TRBJ2-7, with 10 nucleotides matching TRBD2. From germline, CDR1 is LGHNA and CDR2 YNFKEQ. J gave up 6 bases and V 1 base, and 12 bases lay outside the gene matches. The CDR3 sequence is 17 residues long. The CDR3 bases are TGTGCCAGCAGCCAAGGGACTAGCGGAGGTACTGGCGGCGAGCAGTACTTC. Protein product: CASSQGTSGGTGGEQYF.

The chain joins TRBV7-8 to TRBJ2-7, with TRBD1 matching 9 bases. Germline loops: CDR1 SGHVS, CDR2 FQNEAQ. V was pared by 3 bases and J by 2 bases, with 2 bases of the junction left unmatched. The CDR3 is 14 residues long. The CDR3 nucleotides are TGTGCCAGCAGCTTTGGACAGGGGCCCTACGAGCAGTACTTC. Translating it yields CASSFGQGPYEQYF.

This clonotype turned up a few times. This chain uses TRBV14 with TRBJ2-1; D possibly corresponds to TRBD2 (5 bases). Germline-derived CDR1 and CDR2 are SGHDN and FVKESK. The germline V and J ends were trimmed by 5 bases and 0 bases, with 11 bases remaining between them. The CDR3 runs 15 residues. The CDR3 spells CASSVTDFSYNEQFF. The CDR3, as DNA: TGTGCCAGCAGCGTAACGGACTTCTCCTACAATGAGCAGTTCTTC.

This clonotype has only a few counts. The chain is built from TRBV5-1 and TRBJ2-3; D is uncertain. CDR1 and CDR2 (germline): SGHRS, YFSETQ. V lost 0 bases, J lost 0 bases, and 8 bases lay in between. This CDR3 has 15 amino acids. This CDR3 is CASSLEERSTDTQYF. DNA of the CDR3: TGCGCCAGCAGCTTGGAGGAGCGCAGCACAGATACGCAGTATTTT. Supplemented by reference TRBV5-1 and TRBJ2-3, the full variable domain reads KAGVTQTPRYLIKTRGQQVTLSCSPISGHRSVSWYQQTPGQGLQFLFEYFSETQRNKGNFPGRFSGRQFSNSRSEMNVSTLELGDSALYLCASSLEERSTDTQYFGPGTRLTVL.

This clonotype was recorded at least ten times. The chain uses TRBV7-3 and TRBJ2-1, with no clear D. The V gene lost 5 bases and the J gene lost 2 bases, with 7 bases spanning the gap. The length of the CDR3 is 13 residues. CDR1 and CDR2 from the germline V gene are SGHTA and FQGTGA. Here the CDR3 reads CASSPPPYNEQFF. The CDR3 nucleotides are TGTGCCAGCAGCCCCCCTCCCTACAATGAGCAGTTCTTC.

The rearrangement links TRBV20-1 to TRBJ2-1; TRBD2 might be the D (7 bases). Trimming removed 0 bases from V and 8 bases from J, with 17 bases in between. The length of the CDR3 is 15 residues. CDR1 is DFQATT, CDR2 SNEGSKA, per germline (reference sequence). CDR3 bases: TGCAGTGCTAGAGATAGCAGGGGACGGGAGGATGAGCAGTTCTTC. Its protein is CSARDSRGREDEQFF.

This clonotype was detected many times. The gene calls are TRBV20-1 and TRBJ2-7, with 7 bases that match TRBD1. V was clipped by 1 base and J by 5 bases; unmatched bases: 8. Germline CDR1 is DFQATT and CDR2 is SNEGSKA (reference sequence). The CDR3 loop spans 14 amino acids. DNA of the CDR3: TGCAGTGCTAGAGCCGGACAGGCTGGTAACGAGCAGTACTTC. Its translation is CSARAGQAGNEQYF.

In its sample, this clonotype was seen a few times. The chain links TRBV30 to TRBJ1-1; D unclear. V lost 2 bases to trimming and J lost 3 bases, with 7 bases between them. The CDR3 has 12 residues. Per germline, CDR1 GTSNPN and CDR2 SVGIG (reference sequence). The CDR3 region has the DNA TGTGCCTGGAGTTCGGGGTACACTGAAGCTTTCTTT. Protein product: CAWSSGYTEAFF.

This clonotype was seen ten or more times. The V call is TRBV5-5, the J call TRBJ2-6; the D gene could be TRBD1 or TRBD2 (5 bases each). The V end lost 4 bases, the J end lost 2 bases, and 13 bases lay between the germline ends. Per germline, CDR1 SGHKS and CDR2 YYEKEE (reference sequence). This CDR3 spans 16 amino acids. This chain's CDR3 is CASSPFRETGANVLTF. The CDR3 coding sequence is TGTGCCAGCAGCCCATTCAGGGAGACTGGGGCCAACGTCCTGACTTTC.

This clonotype has a count of ten or more. This chain links TRBV20-1 with TRBJ2-7; 11 bases are shared with TRBD1. V shed 0 bases and J 4 bases; nucleotides not matched to a gene: 11. Germline V gene sequence: CDR1 DFQATT, CDR2 SNEGSKA (reference sequence). The CDR3 totals 17 residues. In DNA form, the CDR3 reads TGCAGTGCTAGAGACCCAGGACAGGGGGCCTTCGCGTACGAGCAGTACTTC. Protein sequence: CSARDPGQGAFAYEQYF.

This clonotype was seen at least ten times. V gene TRBV14 combines with J gene TRBJ2-7; 13 nucleotides align to TRBD2. Germline CDR1 and CDR2: SGHDN and FVKESK. The CDR3 has 13 amino acids. With 7 bases clipped from V and 6 bases from J, the junction kept 3 bases outside the gene matches. CDR3 sequence reads: CASTWTSGSEQYF. In DNA form, the CDR3 reads TGTGCCAGCACTTGGACTAGCGGGAGCGAGCAGTACTTC.

The chain combines TRBV28 with TRBJ2-7, with D possibly matching TRBD2 (5 bases). Trimming took off 6 bases at V and 8 bases at J, with 14 bases between the two ends. The CDR3 has 12 amino acids. In germline, CDR1 is MDHEN, CDR2 SYDVKM. CDR3 in DNA: TGTGCCAGCAGCTATTATGGGGAGAAGCAGTACTTC. This gives the protein CASSYYGEKQYF.

This clonotype was counted many times. The rearrangement uses TRBV20-1 and TRBJ2-7; the D gene could be TRBD1 or TRBD2 (5 bases each). Germline V gene sequence: CDR1 DFQATT, CDR2 SNEGSKA (reference sequence). The CDR3 length is 16 residues. Trimming took 6 bases from V and 0 from J, leaving 21 bases between them. The CDR3 DNA follows: TGCAGTGCATTCTCGGGGCATTGGGGAAGCTCCTACGAGCAGTACTTC. Amino acids: CSAFSGHWGSSYEQYF.

J is TRBJ2-4 and V is TRBV5-1; TRBD1 agrees at 7 bases. This CDR3 spans 16 amino acids. Germline V CDR1 and CDR2: SGHRS, YFSETQ. The junction had 5 bases not matched to a gene; V was cut back by 2 bases and J by 0 bases. CDR3 in DNA: TGCGCCAGCAGCTTAACGACAGGGATAGCCAAAAACATTCAGTACTTC. Protein product: CASSLTTGIAKNIQYF.

This clonotype showed up many times. The rearrangement links TRBV28 to TRBJ2-3; no clear D. Trimming shortened V by 3 bases and J by 6 bases, and 4 bases separated the two germline ends. CDR1 and CDR2 (germline): MDHEN, SYDVKM. The CDR3 extends over 11 amino acids. CDR3 bases: TGTGCCAGCAGTTTCGCGGATACGCAGTATTTT. The encoded protein is CASSFADTQYF.

V is TRBV19 and J is TRBJ2-1; D is unclear. V dropped 1 base and J dropped 1 base, with 11 bases sitting between them. The CDR3 contains 16 residues. Germline V gene lookup returns CDR1 LNHDA and CDR2 SQIVND (reference sequence). CDR3 nucleotide sequence: TGTGCCAGTAGTATAGGGACCCTAGGGTCCTACAATGAGCAGTTCTTC. Amino acid sequence: CASSIGTLGSYNEQFF.

This clonotype came up a few times. J is TRBJ2-5 and V is TRBV7-8, with D hard to call. The V and J ends lost 0 bases and 4 bases respectively, with 9 bases between them. The CDR3 runs 14 residues. CDR1 is SGHVS and CDR2 is FQNEAQ in the germline V gene. The CDR3 DNA is TGTGCCAGCAGCTTAGCGGGTCTCGGAGAGACCCAGTACTTC. Encoded protein: CASSLAGLGETQYF.

The J gene is TRBJ2-7, the V gene TRBV4-3; D remains unclear. With 1 base removed from V and 5 bases from J, the gap between germline ends came to 15 bases. This CDR3 spans 15 amino acids. The germline CDR1 and CDR2 sequences are LGHNA and YSLEER. CDR3 amino acids: CASSQVASPVHEQYF. The CDR3 DNA follows: TGCGCCAGCAGCCAAGTCGCGTCCCCAGTCCACGAGCAGTACTTC.

The rearrangement links TRBV20-1 to TRBJ1-2; D is unresolved. This CDR3 has 11 residues. V was trimmed by 1 base and J by 7 bases, leaving 7 bases between them. CDR1 is DFQATT, CDR2 SNEGSKA, per germline (reference sequence). The CDR3 sequence: CSARVVGGYTF. CDR3 nucleotide sequence: TGCAGTGCTAGAGTAGTGGGTGGCTACACCTTC.

This clonotype was counted at least ten times. The rearrangement joins TRBV25-1 to TRBJ2-1, with 14 bases fitting TRBD2. After removal of 0 bases from V and 3 bases from J, the junction contained 4 bases not matched to a gene. Germline CDR1 MGHDK, CDR2 SYGVNS. The CDR3 is made up of 18 amino acids. The CDR3 sequence: CASSEYSGLAGVYNEQFF. The CDR3 DNA is TGTGCCAGCAGTGAATATTCGGGACTAGCGGGAGTCTACAATGAGCAGTTCTTC.

CDR3 sequence reads: CASRDLRTDTQYF. In nucleotides, the CDR3 is TGTGCCAGCAGGGACCTACGCACAGATACGCAGTATTTT. The chain couples TRBV7-8 to TRBJ2-3, with D unresolved. V was pared by 6 bases and J by 1 base, with 8 bases between. This CDR3 has 13 residues. Germline CDR1 SGHVS, CDR2 FQNEAQ.

This clonotype occurred a few times. The chain links TRBV15 to TRBJ2-1; 14 bases line up with TRBD2. The germline V gene has CDR1 LNHNV and CDR2 YYDKDF (reference sequence). The CDR3 is made up of 15 amino acids. Trimming took 5 bases from V and 10 from J; bases not matched to a gene: 7. Here the CDR3 reads CATSLRRLAGGEQFF. In nucleotides, the CDR3 is TGTGCCACCAGCTTGCGGCGACTAGCGGGAGGGGAGCAGTTCTTC. The entire variable domain, with the rest obtained from reference TRBV15 and TRBJ2-1, is as follows: DAMVIQNPRYQVTQFGKPVTLSCSQTLNHNVMYWYQQKSSQAPKLLFHYYDKDFNNEADTPDNFQSRRPNTSFCFLDIRSPGLGDTAMYLCATSLRRLAGGEQFFGPGTRLTVL.

This clonotype was counted many times. The chain uses TRBV5-4 and TRBJ2-2, with D tentatively TRBD2 (6 bases). Between the trimmed V and J ends, which lost 4 bases and 4 bases, there was a span of 17 bases. CDR3 length equals 16 residues. CDR1 is SGHNT and CDR2 is YYREEE in the germline V gene (reference sequence). CDR3 nucleotide sequence: TGTGCCAGCAGCCCCCGCGGGGCTCGAGTCACCGGGGAGCTGTTTTTT. It is translated as CASSPRGARVTGELFF.

The chain is built from TRBV6-2 or TRBV6-3 and TRBJ1-3, with D possibly matching TRBD1 (5 bases). The CDR3 has 14 residues. Trimming cost V 6 bases and J 4 bases, with 13 bases left between them. The V gene's germline CDR1 is MNHEY and CDR2 SVGEGT. Here the CDR3 reads CASRIFGGGNTIYF. In nucleotides, the CDR3 is TGTGCCAGCAGAATATTCGGGGGAGGAAACACCATATATTTT.

This clonotype was counted only a few times. The V and J genes are TRBV6-2 or TRBV6-3 and TRBJ1-3, with a weak D call TRBD1 (5 bases). From germline, CDR1 is MNHEY and CDR2 SVGEGT. The V end was cut by 11 bases, the J end by 0 bases, with 11 bases between. The CDR3 loop spans 13 amino acids. CDR3 amino acids: CAGRQSSGNTIYF. The CDR3 DNA follows: TGTGCCGGAAGACAGTCCTCTGGAAACACCATATATTTT.

In this sample, this clonotype turned up a few times. The chain combines TRBV28 with TRBJ2-5; D ambiguous. CDR3 size: 13 residues. Germline assignment: CDR1 MDHEN and CDR2 SYDVKM. The V end lost 1 base, the J end lost 3 bases, and 6 bases lay between the germline ends. CDR3 sequence reads: CASSLLGKETQYF. The CDR3 bases are TGTGCCAGCAGTTTATTGGGCAAAGAGACCCAGTACTTC. The full variable domain, in which reference TRBV28 and TRBJ2-5 provide the parts outside the CDR3, is DVKVTQSSRYLVKRTGEKVFLECVQDMDHENMFWYRQDPGLGLRLIYFSYDVKMKEKGDIPEGYSVSREKKERFSLILESASTNQTSMYLCASSLLGKETQYFGPGTRLLVL.

This clonotype was found many times. The chain joins TRBV4-3 to TRBJ2-1; 8 nucleotides line up with TRBD2. V dropped 0 bases and J dropped 8; count of bases not matched to a gene: 6. From germline, CDR1 is LGHNA and CDR2 YSLEER. This CDR3 is 15 amino acids long. CDR3 loop: CASSQDTGGRDEQFF. The CDR3 DNA reads TGCGCCAGCAGCCAAGATACGGGAGGGAGGGATGAGCAGTTCTTC.

This clonotype was seen many times. This chain uses TRBV12-3 or TRBV12-4 with TRBJ2-4, with D tentatively TRBD1 or TRBD2 (5 bases each). This CDR3 has 16 residues. V lost 3 bases to trimming and J lost 3 bases, with 15 bases between them. The chain's CDR3 is CASSLAPREIKNIQYF. DNA of the CDR3: TGTGCCAGCAGTTTGGCTCCCAGGGAGATCAAAAACATTCAGTACTTC.

The J gene is TRBJ2-7, the V gene TRBV5-1; maybe TRBD1 (6 bases). Germline V lookup: CDR1 SGHRS, CDR2 YFSETQ. Trimming cost V 7 bases and J 2 bases, with 13 bases left between them. This CDR3 comprises 13 residues. In DNA form, the CDR3 reads TGCGCCAGCTCGAGGGCAGGGGCCTACGAGCAGTACTTC. Its protein is CASSRAGAYEQYF.